This T cell receptor (beta chain) was identified during a study of blood T cell repertoires in COVID-19. The overall study: COVID-19 samples collected from the United States, Italy and Spain covered acute and convalescent phases.

Here immunoSEQ multiplex PCR was the method, and the copy in TCRdb shows in-frame clones only, minus some. The table shows under 350,000 clones, with about nine tenths occurring only once. CDR1 SGHTS and CDR2 YDEGEE come from the germline V gene. The CDR3 has 15 amino acids. V lost 0 bases to trimming and J lost 7 bases, with 16 bases between them. Two negative PCRs, clearance, or symptom resolution characterized the recovered Cohort 3 donors. The J gene is TRBJ1-2, the V gene TRBV5-8; D perhaps matches TRBD1 (5 bases). The sample was PBMCs or T cells enriched from blood (not recorded which). The receptor was derived from a man in his 60s who had recovered from COVID-19. The CDR3 loop is CASSLEGRDMGGYTF. The CDR3 DNA reads as TGTGCCAGCAGCTTGGAGGGCAGGGATATGGGTGGCTACACCTTC. The complete variable domain, with remaining parts taken from reference TRBV5-8 and TRBJ1-2, reads EAGVTQSPTHLIKTRGQQATLRCSPISGHTSVYWYQQALGLGLQFLLWYDEGEERNRGNFPPRFSGRQFPNYSSELNVNALELEDSALYLCASSLEGRDMGGYTFGSGTRLTVV.